This entry concerns a single TCR beta chain. What this receptor recognizes is not known. The sample holds no much larger clone one base away, and base qualities are not on file. This sample was taken from a study of cytomegalovirus exposure and HLA in healthy donors (dated by TCRdb to about 2017). Turning to the overall study: In an earlier analysis of 550 to 750 of the donors, 276 Gb of sequence data and some 100 million unique TCR beta sequences from about 180 million T cells were reported. Around 320 gigabases of sequencing data and tens of millions of unique TCR sequences were included in an early release covering 500 to 750 HLA-typed donors. The genetic ancestry cluster associated with self-reported Caucasian donors included 80% to 90% of the approximately 410 genotyped donors. The study aimed to test whether cataloging public T cell receptors could reveal signatures of past pathogen exposure. The study profiled the T cell repertoires of around 700 subjects by immunosequencing and related them to cytomegalovirus serostatus. Besides the first cohort of hundreds of subjects, a separate validation cohort made up of 120 different subjects was used. To predict cytomegalovirus infection status, the study brought together high-throughput TCR immunosequencing, statistical association of individual TCRs with disease status, and machine learning. In a later analysis, previously published TCR beta repertoires from several hundred donors were re-analyzed and high-resolution HLA genotyping was added so that TCR occurrence patterns could be studied. In the later analysis, no new phenotypic data were used to find candidate immune exposures; instead, reliance was placed on TCR beta sequences and their occurrence across donors. To decide whether each TCR beta V gene segment behaved as functional or pseudogenic, an earlier analysis of some 600 of the donors relied on high-throughput TCR beta sequencing. Donor age, sex, ethnicity and CMV serostatus were compiled together with the repertoire data. In a later genetic analysis, genome-wide SNP genotypes for about 55% of the roughly 700 donors were used, and that subset was treated as a discovery cohort. Every repertoire in the discovery cohort had been generated on one and the same sequencing platform. HLA typing covered class I and class II loci at four-digit resolution. Typing coverage varied by locus: roughly 620-640 donors for A, B, C, DRB1 and DQB1; around 560 for DQA1; 600 to 610 for DPA1; fewer than 480 for DPB1. Several DR-DQ haplotypes were treated as single units for association and clustering because of strong linkage in the cohort. Among some 410 genotyped donors of the cohort, an average of about 240,000 unique TCR beta nucleotide sequences was sequenced per donor, of which about 19% were non-productive. Study-wide conclusions, independent of this receptor: According to the authors, the approach could potentially be generalized to other disease states and immunological phenotypes. Roughly uniform sequencing depth across donors was assumed in presence/absence analyses, although this assumption may not hold. In a later analysis, the rate of TCR association differed among HLA loci, with DRB1 alleles having the most associated TCRs and HLA-C alleles having the fewest. When HLA alleles, especially DR and DQ, strongly co-occurred, TCR associations were difficult to assign to individual alleles. A further reported finding was that TCR beta sequences accurately predicted the HLA-A and HLA-B alleles for most subjects in the first cohort. A later analysis found that most CMV-associated TCR beta chains appeared HLA-restricted, with HLA associations seemingly driven largely by CMV exposure. A later analysis associated about 17,000 TCR beta sequences with specific HLA alleles at a false discovery rate of 0.05. For the cohort, immune exposure information was limited to CMV serostatus. Because HLA typing was unavailable for some donors at each locus, only the typed subset was used in association tests. In vitro tests confirmed that a few of the cytomegalovirus-associated TCR beta chains recognize cytomegalovirus antigens. Because counts were too low, approximately 18 rarely observed V segments, including chromosome 9 orphons, were excluded from the earlier analysis of 587 of the donors. The study gave a list of some 150 TCR beta chains associated with cytomegalovirus. A later analysis reported that several top co-occurrence clusters appeared linked to parvovirus B19, influenza, CMV and Epstein-Barr virus. Compared with the approximately 700-donor mean, donors in an Asian-associated ancestry cluster had fewer N-insertions in productive TCRs, according to a later genetic analysis. Correlated functional status among segregating V segments might reflect linkage disequilibrium, but an unknown experimental factor could not be ruled out. In this cohort, only TCR beta chains were sequenced, and detectable features were limited by the absence of alpha or paired-chain data. Some IMGT-functional V segments, including TRBV6-2 and TRBV6-3, could not be told apart with the 87-base-pair reads, so those segments were excluded. An earlier analysis of around 540 of the donors showed that most TCR beta V segments appeared in productive rearrangements either about 87% or about 30% of the time, which broadly matched IMGT annotations. In a later analysis, HLA-associated TCR beta chains were found to be more clonally expanded and to have lower generation probabilities than equally common non-associated chains. Most TCR sequences were seen in very few donors, while some public TCRs were found in many individuals. The classifier was reported to diagnose cytomegalovirus status with high specificity and sensitivity in both the original and validation cohorts. A later genetic analysis associated a missense DCLRE1C variant with V-gene and J-gene trimming of TCR beta chains, and an independent cohort replicated the association. A cluster of highly shared sequence variants was judged likely to be a technical artifact of the sequencing pipeline.

Receptors were amplified or captured by the immunoSEQ multiplex PCR assay. The multiplex PCR relied on a mix of 60 forward primers for TCR Vbeta segments and 13 reverse primers for TCR Jbeta segments. A multiplex PCR assay on genomic DNA amplified the CDR3 region of rearranged TCR beta genes. The amplified TCR beta libraries were sequenced on the Illumina HiSeq System as 87-base-pair reads. The paper's data handling went like this. A later analysis tallied around 87 million unique TCR beta chains across the 610 or so repertoires, and roughly 11 million of those chains were shared by two or more donors. A nearest-neighbor algorithm error-corrected the raw reads and collapsed the reads into unique sequences, merging closely related sequences to remove PCR and sequencing errors. CDR3 sequences were aligned to IMGT reference sequences to assign V, D and J gene segments. For a sequence to be retained, a match of at least six nucleotides was required to both a V gene segment and a J gene segment. A rearrangement counted as productive if the CDR3 had no stop codons and remained in frame with V and J, and every other rearrangement counted as non-productive. CDR3 was defined by IMGT convention, running from the second conserved V-encoded cysteine to the conserved J-encoded phenylalanine. Sequences without an unambiguous match to a single V gene segment were excluded from the earlier analysis of approximately 560 of the donors. In an earlier analysis of 500 to 750 of the donors, V segments were called functional above 56.7% productive rearrangements and were called segregating when the between-donor standard deviation exceeded 5%. A statistical classification framework was built for diagnosing cytomegalovirus status from the catalog of TCR beta chain sequences. A later analysis assigned V and J genes by comparing TCR nucleotide sequences with IMGT/GENE-DB human TR gene sequences. The TCRdist pipeline was used in a later analysis to assign CDR3 sequences and most-parsimonious VDJ recombination scenarios. A later analysis defined each TCR beta chain by its CDR3 amino acid sequence plus V-gene family, and excluded reads lacking a unique V-gene family. To address suspected cross-contamination and a sequencing artifact, a later analysis removed 450 to 700 highly shared, low-generation-probability nucleotide sequences. In a later analysis, a clonal expansion index was calculated for each public chain from normalized within-repertoire ranks of inferred template counts. A later analysis computed generation probabilities with a VDJ recombination model fitted to out-of-frame rearrangements, and checked the results against IGoR. In a later analysis, hypergeometric tests were used to score TCR-TCR, TCR-HLA and TCR-CMV co-occurrence, with a repertoire-size bias correction applied to TCR pairs. In a later analysis, false discovery rates were estimated by permuting HLA or CMV assignments 20 times. In a later analysis, co-occurring TCRs were grouped using DBSCAN, with TCRdist sequence similarity added in when clustering inside HLA-allele-positive subsets. Co-occurrence clustering excluded repertoires with fewer than 30,000 or more than 120,000 public chains, plus five with anomalous nucleotide sharing. Not all clones reach the TCRdb copy of this immuneACCESS table, which keeps in-frame sequences only. Checked studies attribute under half of the gap to unresolved V genes and leave the rest unexplained. The DNA gave D and trimming, while V, J and clone size come from that table. The table for this sample lists a few hundred thousand clones; about 80% of them were counted only once. The ten largest clones represent 8% of the sample.

The cohort was made up of hundreds of healthy bone marrow donors. Cohort members were all nominally healthy when sampled, although unrecorded immune exposures were likely present. The donor tested CMV seropositive, placing the donor among the roughly 270 seropositive members of the cohort. Each donor provided a peripheral blood sample, and peripheral blood mononuclear cells were used for TCR beta sequencing. The Qiagen DNeasy Blood Extraction Kit was used to extract genomic DNA from the blood cell samples. The germline V gene sets CDR1 to MGHRA and CDR2 to YSYEKL. The cysteine opens and the phenylalanine closes a CDR3 of 17 amino acids. The retained sequence is limited to the CDR3, 51 bases, with the frame set at the first base. For this chain, trimming is 1 base at the V end and 5 bases at the J end, and the number of junction bases without a gene match is 10.

This TCR derives from a woman aged 60-75 years in good health and CMV-seropositive. The rearrangement combines TRBV4-1 with TRBJ2-3, with 9 central nucleotides matching TRBD2. The specimen was PBMCs. The encoded CDR3 is CASSQVPIGSGGDTQYF. The DNA sequence is TGCGCCAGCAGCCAAGTCCCGATAGGTAGCGGGGGAGATACGCAGTATTTT.